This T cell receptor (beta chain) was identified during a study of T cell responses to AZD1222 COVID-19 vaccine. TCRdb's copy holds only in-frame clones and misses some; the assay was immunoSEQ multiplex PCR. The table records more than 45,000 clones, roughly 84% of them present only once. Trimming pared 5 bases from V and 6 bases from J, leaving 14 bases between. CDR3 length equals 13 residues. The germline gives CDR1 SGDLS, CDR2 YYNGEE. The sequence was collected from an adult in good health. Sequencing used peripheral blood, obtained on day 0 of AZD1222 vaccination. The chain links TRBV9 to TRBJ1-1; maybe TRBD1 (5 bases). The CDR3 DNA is TGTGCCAGCAGACCGGAGACGGGGCCTGAAGCTTTCTTT. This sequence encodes CASRPETGPEAFF.